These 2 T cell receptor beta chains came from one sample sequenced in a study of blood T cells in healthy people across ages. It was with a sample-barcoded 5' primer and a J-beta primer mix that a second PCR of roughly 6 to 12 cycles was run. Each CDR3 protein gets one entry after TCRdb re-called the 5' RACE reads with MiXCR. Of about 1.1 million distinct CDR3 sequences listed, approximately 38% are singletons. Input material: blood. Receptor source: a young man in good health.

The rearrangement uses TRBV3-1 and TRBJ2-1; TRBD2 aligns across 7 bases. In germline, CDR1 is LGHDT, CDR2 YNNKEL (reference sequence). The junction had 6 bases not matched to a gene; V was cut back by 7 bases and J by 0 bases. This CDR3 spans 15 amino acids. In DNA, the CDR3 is TGTGCCAGCATCCTCAGCGGGAACTCCTACAATGAGCAGTTCTTC. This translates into CASILSGNSYNEQFF.

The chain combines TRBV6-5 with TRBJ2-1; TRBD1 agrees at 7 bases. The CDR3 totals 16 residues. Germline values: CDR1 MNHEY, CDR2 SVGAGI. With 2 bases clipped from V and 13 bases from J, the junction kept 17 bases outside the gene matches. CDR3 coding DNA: TGTGCCAGCAGTTACCCCCGGACAGGCTCCACGGTGAGACAGTTCTTC. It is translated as CASSYPRTGSTVRQFF.